What follows are 15 T cell receptor beta chains derived from one specimen sequenced in a study of Graves' ophthalmopathy and Graves' hyperthyroidism. Amplifying from RNA transcripts, the study obtained TCR beta CDR3 regions. After a first-round RT-PCR with HTBI primers, a second-round multiplex PCR was run. MiXCR, run by TCRdb on the multiplex PCR reads, gives a single entry per CDR3 protein. The sample holds some 1.1 million distinct CDR3 sequences, about 35% seen once. The sequencing sample was made of peripheral blood or thyroid tissue (not recorded which). Every receptor here comes from an adult man with Graves' hyperthyroidism.

The chain couples TRBV7-2 to TRBJ1-2; D possibly corresponds to TRBD1 (5 bases). The CDR3 runs to 14 residues. V was trimmed by 7 bases and J by 4 bases, leaving 16 bases between them. From germline, CDR1 is SGHTA and CDR2 FQGNSA. In nucleotides, the CDR3 is TGTGCCAGCACTTTGGCCCGCAGGGCCTATGGCTACACCTTC. It translates to CASTLARRAYGYTF.

The rearrangement links TRBV10-3 to TRBJ2-7; 15 positions match TRBD2. This CDR3 spans 17 amino acids. Germline V CDR1 and CDR2: ENHRY, SYGVKD. After removal of 7 bases from V and 2 bases from J, the junction contained 9 bases not matched to a gene. In nucleotides, the CDR3 is TGTGCCATCACTCGGACTAGCGGGAGGGCCCAGGCCTACGAGCAGTACTTC. Translation: CAITRTSGRAQAYEQYF.

This clonotype was seen repeatedly, ten times or more. The gene calls are TRBV10-3 and TRBJ2-7; 15 bases are shared with TRBD2. There are 15 residues in the CDR3. Trimming removed 10 bases from V and 1 base from J; junction bases left unmatched: 5. Looked up from germline, CDR1 is ENHRY and CDR2 is SYGVKD. In nucleotides, the CDR3 is TGTGCCACGAGAGGGACTAGCGGGGGGTCCTACGAGCAGTACTTC. Its protein is CATRGTSGGSYEQYF.

Ten or more counts support this clonotype. This chain joins TRBV5-1 and TRBJ2-7; D ambiguous. The CDR3 is made up of 14 amino acids. Germline V gene sequence: CDR1 SGHRS, CDR2 YFSETQ. Trimming cost V 0 bases and J 3 bases, with 10 bases left between them. CDR3 sequence reads: CASSLEGFYYEQYF. CDR3 sequence (DNA): TGCGCCAGCAGCTTGGAAGGGTTCTACTACGAGCAGTACTTC.

The genes are TRBV20-1 and TRBJ2-7; possible D gene TRBD1, 6 bases. Germline loops: CDR1 DFQATT, CDR2 SNEGSKA (reference sequence). The V gene lost 4 bases and the J gene lost 2 bases, with 18 bases spanning the gap. This CDR3 has 15 amino acids. The CDR3 nucleotides read TGCAGTGCTATGAACACCGAGGACAGTACCTACGAGCAGTACTTC. Translation gives CSAMNTEDSTYEQYF.

This clonotype has only one observation. The DNA of the CDR3 is TGCAGTGCTGCCTTTAGGACAGGGTCCAACGAGCAGTACTTC. Protein product: CSAAFRTGSNEQYF. The V and J genes are TRBV20-1 and TRBJ2-7, with 8 bases fitting TRBD1. The CDR3 consists of 14 residues. CDR1 is DFQATT, CDR2 SNEGSKA, per germline (reference sequence). Trimming removed 5 bases from V and 5 bases from J; junction bases left unmatched: 11.

This clonotype was found many times. V usage is TRBV10-3 and J usage is TRBJ2-2; D unresolved. From germline, CDR1 is ENHRY and CDR2 SYGVKD. CDR3 length equals 14 residues. Trimming pared 3 bases from V and 1 base from J, leaving 6 bases between. CDR3 residues: CAISEQQNTGELFF. Written as DNA, the CDR3 is TGTGCCATCAGTGAACAACAGAACACCGGGGAGCTGTTTTTT.

The chain has TRBV12-3 or TRBV12-4 and TRBJ2-2; no clear D gene. V lost 5 bases to trimming and J lost 4 bases, with 11 bases between them. The CDR3 contains 14 residues. The CDR3: CASSRRSSTGELFF. In nucleotides, the CDR3 is TGTGCCAGCAGTCGCCGATCGAGCACCGGGGAGCTGTTTTTT.

In its sample, this clonotype was seen a few times. V gene TRBV10-2 combines with J gene TRBJ2-2; no definite D call. There are 14 residues in the CDR3. The V and J ends lost 2 bases and 4 bases respectively, with 8 bases between them. Germline V gene lookup returns CDR1 WSHSY and CDR2 SAAADI. The CDR3 DNA reads as TGCGCCAGCAGTGAGCCTCGGTCCACCGGGGAGCTGTTTTTT. Translation gives CASSEPRSTGELFF.

This clonotype was recorded a few times. The J gene is TRBJ2-7, the V gene TRBV5-4; D is uncertain. The V end lost 2 bases, the J end lost 5 bases, and 11 bases lay between the germline ends. The CDR3 consists of 13 residues. Germline V gives CDR1 SGHNT, CDR2 YYREEE (reference sequence). This CDR3 reads CASSFGRQDEQYF. CDR3 nucleotide sequence: TGTGCCAGCAGCTTCGGTCGGCAGGACGAGCAGTACTTC.

Many counts were recorded for this clonotype. The chain joins TRBV29-1 to TRBJ1-1; D is undetermined. This CDR3 is 11 amino acids long. V shed 6 bases and J shed 5 bases, with 10 bases lying between them. Germline-derived CDR1 and CDR2 are SQVTM and ANQGSEA. CDR3 sequence: CSVGGRTEAFF. As DNA, the CDR3 is TGCAGCGTGGGTGGACGGACTGAAGCTTTCTTT.

In DNA form, the CDR3 reads TGTGCCAGCAGCTTAGTCTTGACTGGGGCCAACGTCCTGACTTTC. Translating gives CASSLVLTGANVLTF. The rearrangement links TRBV11-3 to TRBJ2-6; no clear D gene. This CDR3 contains 15 residues. V was shortened by 1 base and J by 2 bases, with 6 bases between the two germline ends. CDR1 and CDR2 from the germline V gene are SGHNT and YENEEA.

There are many counts of this clonotype. The rearrangement uses TRBV10-3 and TRBJ1-2; D call uncertain. V lost 0 bases to trimming and J lost 8 bases, with 16 bases between them. The CDR3 length is 15 residues. Germline loops: CDR1 ENHRY, CDR2 SYGVKD. The CDR3 DNA reads as TGTGCCATCAGTGAGTCCTTAGGTGGAAGGCCGGGCTACACCTTC. It codes for CAISESLGGRPGYTF.

Concerning this clonotype itself: An end of the junction differs from the germline gene, which may be a read error. This chain joins TRBV7-9 and TRBJ1-5; the D gene is possibly TRBD1 (5 bases). This CDR3 region has 17 residues. CDR1 is SEHNR, CDR2 FQNEAQ, per germline (reference sequence). The CDR3 DNA reads as TGTGCCAGCAGCTTAGGCGGAGTCAGGGTTAGCGATCAGCCCCAGCATTTT. Translating it yields CASSLGGVRVSDQPQHF.

There are many counts of this clonotype. This chain connects TRBV9 to TRBJ1-2; 8 positions match TRBD1. The ends lost 0 bases at V and 0 bases at J; junction bases unmatched: 7. The CDR3 is 17 amino acids. The germline V gene has CDR1 SGDLS and CDR2 YYNGEE. The CDR3 DNA reads TGTGCCAGCAGCGTAGCCCTACAGGGGGAAGCTAACTATGGCTACACCTTC. It yields the protein CASSVALQGEANYGYTF.